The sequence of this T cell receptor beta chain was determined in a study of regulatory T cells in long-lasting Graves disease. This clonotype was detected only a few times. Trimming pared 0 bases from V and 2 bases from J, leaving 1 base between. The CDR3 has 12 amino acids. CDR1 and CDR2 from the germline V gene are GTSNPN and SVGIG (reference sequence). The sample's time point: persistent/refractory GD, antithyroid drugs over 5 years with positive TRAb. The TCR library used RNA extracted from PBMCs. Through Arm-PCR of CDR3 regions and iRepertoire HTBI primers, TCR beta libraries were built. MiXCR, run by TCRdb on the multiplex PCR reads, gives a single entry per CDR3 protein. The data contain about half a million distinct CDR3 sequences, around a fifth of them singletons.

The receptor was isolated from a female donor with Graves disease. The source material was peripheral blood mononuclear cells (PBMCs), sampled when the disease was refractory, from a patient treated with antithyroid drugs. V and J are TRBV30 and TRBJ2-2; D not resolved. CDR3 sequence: CAWSVNTGELFF. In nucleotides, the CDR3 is TGTGCCTGGAGTGTCAACACCGGGGAGCTGTTTTTT.